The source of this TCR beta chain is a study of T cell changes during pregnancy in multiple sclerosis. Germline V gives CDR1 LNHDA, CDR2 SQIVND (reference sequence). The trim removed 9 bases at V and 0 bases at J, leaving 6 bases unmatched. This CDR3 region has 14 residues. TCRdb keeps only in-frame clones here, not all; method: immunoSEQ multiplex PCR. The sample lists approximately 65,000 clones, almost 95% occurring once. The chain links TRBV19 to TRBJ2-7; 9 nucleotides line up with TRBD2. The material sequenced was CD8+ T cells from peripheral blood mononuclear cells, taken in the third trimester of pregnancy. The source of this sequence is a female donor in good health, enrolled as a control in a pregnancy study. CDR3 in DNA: TGTGCCAGCAGCGAGCGGGGGGCCTCCTACGAGCAGTACTTC. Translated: CASSERGASYEQYF.